This T cell receptor (beta chain) was captured by sequencing in a study of tumor-infiltrating lymphocytes in primary liver carcinoma. Overall study results and limits: In tumor-adjacent and tumor-blood pairs, overlap was lower than in tumor region pairs.

Total RNA (around 510 ng) served as template for TCR beta cDNA synthesis primed by a constant-region primer. Libraries of TCR beta came from three nested multiplex PCR rounds with slightly modified ARM-PCR. The first two PCR rounds used TRBV1-TRBV30 primers with a Cbeta primer, approximately 9 cycles each. MiXCR, run by TCRdb on the multiplex PCR reads, gives a single entry per CDR3 protein. The data contain roughly 55,000 distinct CDR3 sequences, roughly 70% of them seen just once; the ten biggest clones take up around 50%. The tissue used was unsorted bulk material of about 19-33 mg. RNA and DNA were co-extracted from it with the AllPrep DNA/RNA mini kit. Resecting the tumor surgically was how the patients' primary liver carcinoma was treated. Samples were taken from five separate regions (per tumor). The study found over 90% viable tumor cells in every tumor sample. CDR1 and CDR2 (germline): MNHNS, SASEGT. This CDR3 spans 17 amino acids. V shed 3 bases and J 5 bases; nucleotides not matched to a gene: 14.

Notes on this clonotype: Its antigen is unknown.

This chain joins TRBV6-1 and TRBJ2-5, with 8 bases matching TRBD1. The sequenced material came from liver tumor tissue from sampling region 2. Sample subset: tumor region T2, inferior pole. The origin of this receptor is a man aged 35 to 55 with primary liver carcinoma and hepatitis B virus infection. This CDR3 is CASSEYVPGQGHETQYF. DNA for the CDR3: TGTGCCAGCAGTGAGTACGTCCCCGGACAGGGTCATGAGACCCAGTACTTC.